This T cell receptor beta chain was retrieved from a study of breast tumors, draining lymph nodes, adjacent tissues. This clonotype has at least ten counts. Each CDR3 protein gets one entry after TCRdb re-called the multiplex PCR reads with MiXCR. The sample yields 180,000 or so distinct CDR3 sequences, roughly a third seen once. Axillary draining lymph nodes of breast cancer patients supplied the node samples. Germline assignment: CDR1 DFQATT and CDR2 SNEGSKA (reference sequence). V lost 0 bases and J lost 7, with 16 bases in between. CDR3 size: 15 residues. The chain links TRBV20-1 to TRBJ2-4, with D possibly TRBD2 on 6 matching bases. The source material was axillary lymph node tissue. This receptor was taken from a female donor with breast cancer. Some clones in this sample may be carry-over from other donors' samples. For the CDR3, the DNA is TGCAGTGCTAGAGAGCATAGCGGCCCAAGTAACATTCAGTACTTC. Its translation is CSAREHSGPSNIQYF.